The 14 T cell receptor beta chains below all came from one sample that was sequenced in a study of blood T cell repertoires in COVID-19. The assay was immunoSEQ multiplex PCR, and TCRdb's table has in-frame clones only and misses some. The table lists 150,000 to 200,000 clones, more than 75% of them singletons. The sequencing input was peripheral blood. The source is a middle-aged man with active or convalescent COVID-19.

V gene TRBV27 combines with J gene TRBJ2-7, with a tentative D call TRBD1 (6 bases). The CDR3 runs 15 residues. Deletions cut 4 bases from V and 1 base from J, with 14 bases between. Germline V gene lookup returns CDR1 MNHEY and CDR2 SMNVEV (reference sequence). The CDR3 nucleotides read TGTGCCAGCAGTTCCCCGCTTAGGGGGTCCTACGAGCAGTACTTC. Translating it yields CASSSPLRGSYEQYF.

The chain joins TRBV27 to TRBJ2-7, with TRBD1 matching 8 bases. This CDR3 is 14 amino acids long. Trimming cost V 4 bases and J 5 bases; bases outside gene matches: 7. CDR1 and CDR2 from the germline V gene are MNHEY and SMNVEV (reference sequence). The CDR3 here is CASSSIRTGNEQYF. The CDR3, as DNA: TGTGCCAGCAGTTCGATACGGACAGGGAACGAGCAGTACTTC.

The V gene is TRBV4-1, the J gene TRBJ2-6; 8 bases match TRBD1. Germline V gives CDR1 MGHRA, CDR2 YSYEKL. The CDR3 runs 18 residues. The ends lost 0 bases at V and 4 bases at J; junction bases unmatched: 8. DNA for the CDR3: TGCGCCAGCAGCCAAGAGGGGGCAGGGGGCATAGGGGCCAACGTCCTGACTTTC. It translates to CASSQEGAGGIGANVLTF.

The V and J genes are TRBV7-2 and TRBJ2-7; D not resolved. Germline V gene lookup returns CDR1 SGHTA and CDR2 FQGNSA. V lost 1 base to trimming and J lost 0 bases, with 10 bases between them. This CDR3 region has 15 residues. CDR3: CASSLDGLHSYEQYF. The CDR3, as DNA: TGTGCCAGCAGCTTAGATGGGCTTCACTCCTACGAGCAGTACTTC. The variable domain in full, with the rest retrieved from reference TRBV7-2 and TRBJ2-7, is GAGVSQSPSNKVTEKGKDVELRCDPISGHTALYWYRQSLGQGLEFLIYFQGNSAPDKSGLPSDRFSAERTGGSVSTLTIQRTQQEDSAVYLCASSLDGLHSYEQYFGPGTRLTVT.

This clone was seen once. V is TRBV6-5 and J is TRBJ2-7, with D maybe TRBD2 (6 bases). This CDR3 has 16 amino acids. The V gene lost 3 bases and the J gene lost 7 bases, with 22 bases spanning the gap. Germline V gene data show CDR1 as MNHEY and CDR2 as SVGAGI. The CDR3 DNA is TGTGCCAGCAGTTATGACAAGCCGGGGGAGTACTGGGAGCAGTACTTC. Its translation: CASSYDKPGEYWEQYF.

The chain carries TRBV28 and TRBJ1-3; no clear D. Germline lookup yields CDR1 MDHEN and CDR2 SYDVKM. V gave up 6 bases and J gave up 2 bases, with 17 bases separating them. CDR3 size: 16 residues. CDR3 nucleotide sequence: TGTGCCAGCAGCCTTCTTTTGGGAGGAACTGGAAACACCATATATTTT. This encodes CASSLLLGGTGNTIYF.

Comment on this clone: As the CDR3 is not closed by the conserved phenylalanine or tryptophan, this likely results from a read error. It is unclear where the CDR3 begins or ends on the DNA, so no DNA is shown, and the CDR3 is as TCRdb lists it. The J gene is TRBJ2-7, the V gene TRBV6-1; the table assigns TRBD1, which was not confirmed against the DNA. Germline V lookup: CDR1 MNHNS, CDR2 SASEGT. The CDR3 has 13 residues if both end residues are counted. CDR3 region: CASSEARQGALPY.

V usage is TRBV11-1 and J usage is TRBJ2-7; 8 bases map to TRBD1. After removal of 2 bases from V and 1 base from J, the junction contained 4 bases not matched to a gene. This CDR3 is 15 amino acids long. Germline-derived CDR1 and CDR2 are SGHAT and FQDESV (reference sequence). The CDR3 loop is CASSLLGTGSYEQYF. CDR3 nucleotide sequence: TGTGCCAGCAGCTTATTGGGGACAGGATCCTACGAGCAGTACTTC.

The chain employs TRBV19 and TRBJ2-3, with D perhaps TRBD2 (6 bases). From germline, CDR1 is LNHDA and CDR2 SQIVND (reference sequence). CDR3 size: 19 residues. Trimming shortened V by 5 bases and J by 4 bases, and 28 bases separated the two germline ends. CDR3 sequence (DNA): TGTGCCAGTAGTGAGGACCCCCGGGGTGGGACTTCCCCATCAGATACGCAGTATTTT. Protein sequence: CASSEDPRGGTSPSDTQYF.

The chain combines TRBV19 with TRBJ1-5; 8 bases are shared with TRBD1. V lost 6 bases to trimming and J lost 0 bases; unmatched junction nucleotides: 1. The length of the CDR3 is 14 residues. Germline CDR1 LNHDA, CDR2 SQIVND (reference sequence). The DNA for the CDR3 is TGTGCCAGTAGGGACAGGGCTAGCAATCAGCCCCAGCATTTT. Amino acids: CASRDRASNQPQHF.

The V call is TRBV7-8, the J call TRBJ1-5; 9 nucleotides match TRBD1. Germline V lookup: CDR1 SGHVS, CDR2 FQNEAQ. CDR3 length equals 16 residues. Trimming took 8 bases from V and 1 from J; bases not matched to a gene: 9. The CDR3 coding sequence is TGTGCCAGCGCCGAGACAGGGGGTAGGAGCAATCAGCCCCAGCATTTT. Translated, it gives CASAETGGRSNQPQHF.

This chain links TRBV19 with TRBJ2-7, with D possibly matching TRBD1 (6 bases). This CDR3 is 16 amino acids long. The germline gives CDR1 LNHDA, CDR2 SQIVND (reference sequence). V gave up 3 bases and J gave up 0 bases, with 15 bases separating them. The CDR3 DNA reads TGTGCCAGTAGTATCGCCCCAGGGGAGAGCTCCTACGAGCAGTACTTC. This sequence encodes CASSIAPGESSYEQYF.

The chain has TRBV9 and TRBJ1-1, with 8 bases identical to TRBD1. The V gene's germline CDR1 is SGDLS and CDR2 YYNGEE. CDR3 length equals 14 residues. Unmatched junction bases numbered 1, after V lost 2 bases and J lost 1 base. CDR3 coding DNA: TGTGCCAGCAGCGTGCAGGGGGCGAACACTGAAGCTTTCTTT. It translates to CASSVQGANTEAFF.

This clone has a single count. V gene TRBV27 combines with J gene TRBJ2-7; TRBD1 agrees at 9 bases. CDR1 MNHEY and CDR2 SMNVEV come from the germline V gene (reference sequence). The CDR3 spans 13 residues. The CDR3 bases are TGTGCCAGCAGAGGTAAGAACAGGGGGCGGCTTATCGTC. As protein: CASRGKNRGRLIV.